Listed below are T cell receptor beta chains from one sample, sequenced in a study of Graves' ophthalmopathy and Graves' hyperthyroidism. TCRdb passed the multiplex PCR reads through MiXCR, listing each CDR3 protein once. The data contain almost 750,000 distinct CDR3 sequences, 40% of them singletons. Sequenced input: peripheral blood. These receptors came from an adult man with Graves' ophthalmopathy. Each CDR3 is given with its conserved first and last residue. The D gene is left open where the match is weak. Size tells how often a clone was seen (once, few, many) or the class of an expanded clone, and some rows leave it out.

>TRBV7-9|.|.|TRBJ2-2
TGCGCCAGCAGCCATGAAGGGACAGGGGAGCTGTTTTTT
CASSHEGTGELFF
>TRBV12-3/TRBV12-4|.|.|TRBJ1-2
TGTGCCAGCAGTCAACCGGGGAGGATCGATGGCTACACCTTC
CASSQPGRIDGYTF
>TRBV20-1|.|few|TRBJ1-6
TGCAGTGCTCTACCTTCACCCCTCCACTTT
CSALPSPLHF
>TRBV14|.|.|TRBJ2-7
TGTGCCAGCAGCCAATACACGGGGATTGCCTACGAGCAGTACTTC
CASSQYTGIAYEQYF
>TRBV5-1|TRBD1|.|TRBJ1-4
TGCGCCAGCAGCTACAACCTAAGACAGGGCCTCACTAATGAAAAACTGTTTTTT
CASSYNLRQGLTNEKLFF
>TRBV4-2|.|.|TRBJ2-7
TGTGCCAGCAGCGCCTACATTGGAATCGAGCAGTACTTC
CASSAYIGIEQYF
>TRBV9|.|.|TRBJ1-1
TGTGCCAGCAGAAGGGACGTAGAGAACACTGAAGCTTTCTTT
CASRRDVENTEAFF
>TRBV4-2|.|.|TRBJ2-7
TGTGCCAGCAGCCAAGGGGCGGGGCTCTACGAGCAGTACTTC
CASSQGAGLYEQYF
>TRBV12-3/TRBV12-4|TRBD2|many|TRBJ2-5
TGTGCCAGCAGCCTCCGACTAGCGGGGGGCCAAGAGACCCAGTACTTC
CASSLRLAGGQETQYF
>TRBV25-1|.|.|TRBJ2-7
TGTGCCAGCAGACACCAGACCGCCTGGGACAGCGGGTACGAGCAGTACTTC
CASRHQTAWDSGYEQYF
>TRBV15|TRBD2|many|TRBJ2-7
TGTGCCACCAGCTGGCGGGAGAGTCCTCGCGAGCAGTACTTC
CATSWRESPREQYF
>TRBV29-1|.|.|TRBJ2-7
TGCAGCGTTGAAGAAACACAGGAGACCGAGCAGTACTTC
CSVEETQETEQYF
>TRBV24-1|TRBD1|many|TRBJ1-1
TGTGCCACCAGTGATACAGGGGCTGGGAACACTGAAGCTTTCTTT
CATSDTGAGNTEAFF
>TRBV11-2|.|.|TRBJ1-1
TGTGCCAGCAGCTTGTCCGGGAACAAGGGAACTGAAGCTTTCTTT
CASSLSGNKGTEAFF
>TRBV6-6|.|few|TRBJ1-1
TGTGCCAGCAGTACAGGGTTCGGGGGTGAAGCTTTCTTT
CASSTGFGGEAFF
>TRBV20-1|.|few|TRBJ2-7
TGCAGTGCTCCTACCGGGACTCATCCGGACGAGCAGTACTTC
CSAPTGTHPDEQYF
>TRBV19|.|few|TRBJ2-5
TGTGCCAGTGGGCTTCGGGGGATTAAGGAGACCCAGTACTTC
CASGLRGIKETQYF
>TRBV15|.|.|TRBJ2-5
TGTGCCACCAGCGGGAGTATGGAGACCCAGTACTTC
CATSGSMETQYF
>TRBV7-8|.|.|TRBJ1-4
TGTGCCAGCAGGCCCGTGGCTAATGAAAAACTGTTTTTT
CASRPVANEKLFF
>TRBV2|.|many|TRBJ2-7
TGTGCCAGCTGCCGGGACATCTCCTACGAGCAGTACTTC
CASCRDISYEQYF